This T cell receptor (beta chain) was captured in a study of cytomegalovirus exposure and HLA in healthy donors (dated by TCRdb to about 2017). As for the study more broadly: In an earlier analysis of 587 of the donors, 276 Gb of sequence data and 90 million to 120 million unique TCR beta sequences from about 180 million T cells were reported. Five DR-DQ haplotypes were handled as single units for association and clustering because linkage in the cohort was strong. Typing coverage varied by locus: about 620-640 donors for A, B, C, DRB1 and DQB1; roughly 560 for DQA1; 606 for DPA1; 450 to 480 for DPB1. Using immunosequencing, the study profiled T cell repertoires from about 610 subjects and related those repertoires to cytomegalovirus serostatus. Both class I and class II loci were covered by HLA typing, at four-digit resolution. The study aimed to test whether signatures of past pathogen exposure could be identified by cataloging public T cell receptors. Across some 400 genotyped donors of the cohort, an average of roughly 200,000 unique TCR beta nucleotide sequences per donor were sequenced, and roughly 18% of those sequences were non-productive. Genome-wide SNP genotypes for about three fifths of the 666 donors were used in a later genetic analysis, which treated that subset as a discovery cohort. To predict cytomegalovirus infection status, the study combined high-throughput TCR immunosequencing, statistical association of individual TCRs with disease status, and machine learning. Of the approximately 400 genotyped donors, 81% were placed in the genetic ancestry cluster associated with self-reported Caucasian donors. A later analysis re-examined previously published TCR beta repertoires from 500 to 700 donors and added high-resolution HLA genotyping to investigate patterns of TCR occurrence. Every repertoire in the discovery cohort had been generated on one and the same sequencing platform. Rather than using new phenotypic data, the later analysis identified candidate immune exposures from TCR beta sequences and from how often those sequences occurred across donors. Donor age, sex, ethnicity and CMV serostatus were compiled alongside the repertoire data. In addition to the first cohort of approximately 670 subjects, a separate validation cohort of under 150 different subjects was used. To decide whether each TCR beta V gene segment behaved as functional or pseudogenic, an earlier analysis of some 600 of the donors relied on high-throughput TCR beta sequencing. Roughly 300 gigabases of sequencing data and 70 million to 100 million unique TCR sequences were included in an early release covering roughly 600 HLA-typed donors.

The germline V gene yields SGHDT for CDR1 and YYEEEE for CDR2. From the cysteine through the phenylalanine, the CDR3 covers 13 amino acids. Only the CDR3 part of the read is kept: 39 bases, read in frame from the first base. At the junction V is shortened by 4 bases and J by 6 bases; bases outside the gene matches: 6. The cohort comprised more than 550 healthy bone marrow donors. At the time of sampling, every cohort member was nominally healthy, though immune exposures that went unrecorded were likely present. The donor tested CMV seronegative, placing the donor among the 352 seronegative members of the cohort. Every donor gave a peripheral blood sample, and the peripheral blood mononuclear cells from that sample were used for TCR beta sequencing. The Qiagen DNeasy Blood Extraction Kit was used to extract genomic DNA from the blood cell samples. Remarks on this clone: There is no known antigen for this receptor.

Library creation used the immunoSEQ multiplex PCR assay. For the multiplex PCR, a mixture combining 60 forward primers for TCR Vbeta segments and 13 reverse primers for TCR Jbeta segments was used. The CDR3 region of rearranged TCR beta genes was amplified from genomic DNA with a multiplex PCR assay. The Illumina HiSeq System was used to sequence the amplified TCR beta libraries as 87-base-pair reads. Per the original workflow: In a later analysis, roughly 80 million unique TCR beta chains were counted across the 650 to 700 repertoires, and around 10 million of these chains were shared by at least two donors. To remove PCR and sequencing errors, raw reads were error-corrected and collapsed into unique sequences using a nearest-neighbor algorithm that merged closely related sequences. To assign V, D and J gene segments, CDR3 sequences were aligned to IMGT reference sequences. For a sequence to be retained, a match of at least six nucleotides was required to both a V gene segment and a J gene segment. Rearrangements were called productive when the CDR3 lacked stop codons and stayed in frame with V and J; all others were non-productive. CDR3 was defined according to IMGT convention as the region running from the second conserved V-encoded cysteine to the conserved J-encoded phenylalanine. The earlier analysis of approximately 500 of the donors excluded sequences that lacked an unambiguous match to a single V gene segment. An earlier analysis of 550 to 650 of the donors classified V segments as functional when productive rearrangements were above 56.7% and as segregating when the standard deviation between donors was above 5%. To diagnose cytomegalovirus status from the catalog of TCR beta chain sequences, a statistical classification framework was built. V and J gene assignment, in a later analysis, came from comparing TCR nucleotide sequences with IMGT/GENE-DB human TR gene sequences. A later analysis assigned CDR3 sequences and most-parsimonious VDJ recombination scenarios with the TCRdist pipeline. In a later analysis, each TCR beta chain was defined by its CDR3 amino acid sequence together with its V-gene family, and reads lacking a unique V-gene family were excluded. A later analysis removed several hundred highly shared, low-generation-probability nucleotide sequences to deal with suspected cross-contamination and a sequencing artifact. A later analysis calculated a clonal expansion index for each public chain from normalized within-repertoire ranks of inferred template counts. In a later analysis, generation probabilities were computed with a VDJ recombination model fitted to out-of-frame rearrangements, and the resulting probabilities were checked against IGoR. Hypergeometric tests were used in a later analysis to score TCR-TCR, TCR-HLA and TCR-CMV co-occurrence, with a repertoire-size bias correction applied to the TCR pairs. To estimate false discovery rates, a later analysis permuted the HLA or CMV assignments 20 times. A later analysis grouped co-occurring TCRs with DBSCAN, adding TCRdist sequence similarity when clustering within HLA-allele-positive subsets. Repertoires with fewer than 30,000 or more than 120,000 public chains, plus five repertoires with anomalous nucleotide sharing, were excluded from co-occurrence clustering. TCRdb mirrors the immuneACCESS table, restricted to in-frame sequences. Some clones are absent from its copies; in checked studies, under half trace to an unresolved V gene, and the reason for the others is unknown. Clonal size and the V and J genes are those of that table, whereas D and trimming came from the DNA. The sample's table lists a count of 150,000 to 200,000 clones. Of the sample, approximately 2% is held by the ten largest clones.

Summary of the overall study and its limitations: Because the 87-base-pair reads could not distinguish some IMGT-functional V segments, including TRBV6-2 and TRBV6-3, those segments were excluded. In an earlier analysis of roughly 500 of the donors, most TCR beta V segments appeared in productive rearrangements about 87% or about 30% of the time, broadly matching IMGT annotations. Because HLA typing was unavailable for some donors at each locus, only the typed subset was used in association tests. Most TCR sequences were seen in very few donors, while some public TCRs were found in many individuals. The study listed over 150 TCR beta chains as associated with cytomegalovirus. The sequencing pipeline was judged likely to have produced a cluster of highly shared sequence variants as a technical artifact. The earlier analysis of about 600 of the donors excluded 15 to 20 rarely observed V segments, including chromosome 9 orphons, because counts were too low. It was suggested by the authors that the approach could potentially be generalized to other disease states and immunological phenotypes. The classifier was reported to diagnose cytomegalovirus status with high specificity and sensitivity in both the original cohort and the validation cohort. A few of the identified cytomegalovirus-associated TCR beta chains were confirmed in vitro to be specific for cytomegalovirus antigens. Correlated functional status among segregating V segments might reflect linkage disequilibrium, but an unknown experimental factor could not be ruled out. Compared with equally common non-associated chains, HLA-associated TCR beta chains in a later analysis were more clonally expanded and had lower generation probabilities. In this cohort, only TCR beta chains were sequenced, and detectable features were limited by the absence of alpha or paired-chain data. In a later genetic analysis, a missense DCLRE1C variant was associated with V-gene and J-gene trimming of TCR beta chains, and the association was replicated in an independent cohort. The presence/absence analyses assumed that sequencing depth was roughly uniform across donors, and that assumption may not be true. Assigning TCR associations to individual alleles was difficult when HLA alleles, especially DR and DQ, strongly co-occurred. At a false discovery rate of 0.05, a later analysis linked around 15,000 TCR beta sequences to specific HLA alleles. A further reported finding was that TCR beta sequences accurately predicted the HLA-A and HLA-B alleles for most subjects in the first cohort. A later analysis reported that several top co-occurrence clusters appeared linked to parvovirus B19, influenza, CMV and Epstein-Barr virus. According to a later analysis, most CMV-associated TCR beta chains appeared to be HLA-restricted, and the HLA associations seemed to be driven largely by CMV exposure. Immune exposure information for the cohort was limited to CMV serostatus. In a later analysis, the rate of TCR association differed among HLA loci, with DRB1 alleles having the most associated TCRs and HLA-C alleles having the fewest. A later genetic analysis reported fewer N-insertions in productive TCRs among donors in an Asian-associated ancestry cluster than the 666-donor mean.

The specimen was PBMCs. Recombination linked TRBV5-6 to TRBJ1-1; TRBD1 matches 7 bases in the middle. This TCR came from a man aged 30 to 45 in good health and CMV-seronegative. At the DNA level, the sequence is TGTGCCAGCAGCAGTTACAGGGGTGCTGAAGCTTTCTTT. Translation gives CASSSYRGAEAFF.